The 26 T cell receptor beta chains given below trace back to one sample, sequenced in a study of Graves' ophthalmopathy and Graves' hyperthyroidism. The study amplified TCR beta CDR3 regions using RNA transcripts. The authors performed first-round RT-PCR with HTBI primers and then a second-round multiplex PCR. TCRdb re-called the multiplex PCR reads with MiXCR, one entry per CDR3 protein. The sample includes about 240,000 distinct CDR3 sequences, around 45% of them seen just once. The specimen was peripheral blood. The receptors here all came from an adult man with Graves' ophthalmopathy.

This clonotype was counted a few times. This chain links TRBV10-2 with TRBJ1-2; D remains unclear. Germline CDR1 reads WSHSY; CDR2 reads SAAADI. CDR3 length equals 14 residues. V was trimmed by 2 bases and J by 5 bases, leaving 12 bases between them. CDR3 bases: TGCGCCAGCAGTGAGGGGCCGGTAATGTATGGCTACACCTTC. Protein sequence: CASSEGPVMYGYTF.

The gene calls are TRBV5-5 and TRBJ2-6; 7 nucleotides line up with TRBD1. CDR1 and CDR2 (germline): SGHKS, YYEKEE (reference sequence). This CDR3 is built from 17 residues. Trimming removed 0 bases from V and 2 bases from J; junction bases left unmatched: 5. The DNA of the CDR3 is TGTGCCAGCAGCTTGGAGGACAGGTTAACTGGGGCCAACGTCCTGACTTTC. Translating it yields CASSLEDRLTGANVLTF.

The chain carries TRBV5-1 and TRBJ2-5, with 8 bases identical to TRBD1. The J segment lost 5 bases and the V segment lost 1 base, leaving 7 bases of the junction unmatched. In germline, CDR1 is SGHRS, CDR2 YFSETQ. The CDR3 runs to 15 residues. DNA of the CDR3: TGCGCCAGCAGCTTGATCAGGCAGGGGGCTGAGACCCAGTACTTC. As protein: CASSLIRQGAETQYF.

V is TRBV24-1 and J is TRBJ2-5, with a tentative D call TRBD2 (6 bases). V lost 5 bases to trimming and J lost 6 bases, with 12 bases between them. Per germline, CDR1 KGHDR and CDR2 SFDVKD. The CDR3 has 13 residues. CDR3 sequence reads: CATSVPGLQTQYF. CDR3 sequence (DNA): TGTGCCACCAGTGTCCCGGGACTTCAGACCCAGTACTTC.

The rearrangement links TRBV20-1 to TRBJ1-1; TRBD1 matches 7 bases. The CDR3 sequence is 13 residues long. The germline CDR1 and CDR2 sequences are DFQATT and SNEGSKA (reference sequence). V was clipped by 4 bases and J by 5 bases; unmatched bases: 7. The CDR3 here is CSAKGTVGTEAFF. In nucleotides, the CDR3 is TGCAGTGCTAAAGGGACAGTCGGGACTGAAGCTTTCTTT.

The chain couples TRBV5-4 to TRBJ1-2; tentatively, D is TRBD1 (6 bases). Germline CDR1 is SGHNT and CDR2 is YYREEE (reference sequence). V was cut by 7 bases and J by 3 bases, with 19 bases left in between. The CDR3 length is 15 residues. The CDR3 nucleotides read TGTGCCAGCCAGGTTACCGGGACAACAGACTATGGCTACACCTTC. It translates to CASQVTGTTDYGYTF.

The chain employs TRBV5-4 and TRBJ2-5, with D tentatively TRBD1 or TRBD2 (5 bases each). The CDR3 is 16 amino acids. Germline assignment: CDR1 SGHNT and CDR2 YYREEE (reference sequence). The ends were cut back, 3 bases at V and 3 bases at J, with 18 bases in the middle. For the CDR3, the DNA is TGTGCCAGCAGCTCCCCCCAGGCAGGGAGAGAAGAGACCCAGTACTTC. This sequence encodes CASSSPQAGREETQYF.

This sequence joins TRBV5-8 and TRBJ2-7; 9 bases match TRBD1. The CDR3 runs 16 residues. Trimming took 4 bases from V and 0 from J; bases not matched to a gene: 8. CDR1 is SGHTS and CDR2 is YDEGEE in the germline V gene. The CDR3 sequence: CASSHLPGQGSYEQYF. The CDR3 region has the DNA TGTGCCAGCAGCCATCTCCCGGGACAGGGCTCCTACGAGCAGTACTTC.

The chain recombines TRBV7-3 with TRBJ2-2, with D maybe TRBD1 (5 bases). The CDR3 has 12 amino acids. V dropped 4 bases and J dropped 8 bases, with 8 bases sitting between them. The germline CDR1 and CDR2 sequences are SGHTA and FQGTGA. The DNA for the CDR3 is TGTGCCAGCAGCTCACGACAGGGGGAGCTGTTTTTT. Protein sequence: CASSSRQGELFF.

This clonotype showed up just once. The rearrangement joins TRBV12-3 or TRBV12-4 to TRBJ1-6; D not resolved. Trimming shortened V by 5 bases and J by 14 bases, and 13 bases separated the two germline ends. CDR3 length: 12 amino acids. The CDR3 coding sequence is TGTGCCAGCAGTCCAAGGTTGATGGCCCTCCACTTT. The encoded protein is CASSPRLMALHF.

A few counts support this clonotype. The chain combines TRBV7-2 with TRBJ2-3, with a weak D call TRBD1 (6 bases). Per the germline V gene, CDR1 is SGHTA and CDR2 is FQGNSA. V lost 3 bases and J lost 0, with 16 bases in between. This CDR3 is built from 17 residues. CDR3 in DNA: TGTGCCAGCAGCTTCCCTTCGACAGGCGCTAGCACAGATACGCAGTATTTT. It codes for CASSFPSTGASTDTQYF.

This clonotype has at least ten counts. The rearrangement joins TRBV29-1 to TRBJ1-2, with 7 bases identical to TRBD1. CDR1 and CDR2 (germline): SQVTM, ANQGSEA. After removal of 4 bases from V and 0 bases from J, the junction contained 11 bases not matched to a gene. The CDR3 sequence is 16 residues long. The CDR3 nucleotides are TGCAGCGTTGCCCGGACAGGATCGTTAGCTAACTATGGCTACACCTTC. It codes for CSVARTGSLANYGYTF.

This clonotype was detected a few times. CDR3 sequence reads: CASSLARETHQPQHF. In DNA, the CDR3 is TGTGCCAGCAGCTTAGCGCGAGAGACACATCAGCCCCAGCATTTT. The chain couples TRBV7-2 to TRBJ1-5, with unresolved D. Trimming took off 0 bases at V and 5 bases at J, with 11 bases between the two ends. Germline loops: CDR1 SGHTA, CDR2 FQGNSA. The CDR3 is made up of 15 amino acids.

This clonotype was recorded only once. This chain connects TRBV9 to TRBJ1-1; possible D gene TRBD1, 6 bases. Germline V gene sequence: CDR1 SGDLS, CDR2 YYNGEE. The V and J ends lost 5 bases and 7 bases respectively, with 18 bases between them. The CDR3 is 14 residues long. The DNA for the CDR3 is TGTGCCAGCAGTTGGGGGGGGGGCGGGAGTGAAGCTTTCTTT. It specifies CASSWGGGGSEAFF.

Notes on this clonotype: It may be a read error: a sequence one base away is much more abundant. The V gene is TRBV7-9, the J gene TRBJ1-5; no reliable D call. Germline assignment: CDR1 SEHNR and CDR2 FQNEAQ (reference sequence). CDR3 size: 12 residues. Here the CDR3 reads CAGSLLDQPQHF. CDR3 sequence (DNA): TGTGCCGGCAGCTTATTGGATCAGCCCCAGCATTTT.

Of note for this clonotype: The conserved final phenylalanine or tryptophan is absent from the CDR3, which likely points to a read error. The DNA is omitted, as the CDR3 cannot be located on it reliably, and the CDR3 follows TCRdb's listing. The chain is built from TRBV9 and TRBJ1-6; TRBD1, the D gene given by the table, was not confirmed from the DNA. Germline loops: CDR1 SGDLS, CDR2 YYNGEE. From its first to its last residue, the CDR3 has 11 amino acids. The chain's CDR3 is CASSVGRGAHY.

This clonotype appeared many times. V is TRBV2 and J is TRBJ1-1; 10 bases align to TRBD1. Per the germline V gene, CDR1 is SNHLY and CDR2 is FYNNEI. The trim removed 3 bases at V and 11 bases at J, leaving 3 bases unmatched. The CDR3 totals 12 residues. The CDR3 loop reads CASSDADRGAFF. The CDR3 DNA reads TGTGCCAGCAGTGACGCGGACAGGGGGGCTTTCTTT.

This clonotype was seen at least ten times. This chain's CDR3 is CSVQGIDSYEQYF. For the CDR3, the DNA is TGCAGCGTCCAGGGGATCGACTCCTACGAGCAGTACTTC. This rearrangement joins TRBV29-1 to TRBJ2-7; D might be TRBD1 (6 bases). V lost 6 bases and J lost 0, with 12 bases in between. The germline CDR1 and CDR2 sequences are SQVTM and ANQGSEA. This CDR3 comprises 13 residues.

As regards this clonotype: Its ends do not fully match the called genes, so a read error is possible. This chain links TRBV10-3 with TRBJ2-7, with unresolved D. Germline V CDR1 and CDR2: ENHRY, SYGVKD. There are 12 residues in the CDR3. The CDR3: CASSSWGYEQYF. CDR3 DNA: TGTGCCAGCAGTTCTTGGGGATACGAGCAGTACTTC.

The V and J genes are TRBV15 and TRBJ2-5; tentative D call: TRBD2 (7 bases). The V gene lost 1 base and the J gene lost 5 bases, with 14 bases spanning the gap. CDR1 is LNHNV, CDR2 YYDKDF, per germline (reference sequence). The CDR3 spans 15 residues. DNA for the CDR3: TGTGCCACCAGCAGAGGGAGAGGGGGGGGGGAGACCCAGTACTTC. The encoded protein is CATSRGRGGGETQYF.

Comments on this clonotype: A junction boundary mismatches the germline segment, possibly from a read error. The rearrangement links TRBV10-2 to TRBJ2-7; D not resolved. The CDR3 has 13 residues. Germline CDR1 and CDR2: WSHSY and SAAADI. The CDR3 here is CASSYSDSYEQYF. The DNA of the CDR3 is TGTGCCAGCAGTTACTCAGACTCCTACGAGCAGTACTTC.

This chain uses TRBV7-3 with TRBJ2-6, with TRBD1 matching 7 bases. With 4 bases clipped from V and 4 bases from J, the junction kept 10 bases outside the gene matches. The CDR3 has 17 amino acids. Germline CDR1 reads SGHTA; CDR2 reads FQGTGA. The DNA of the CDR3 is TGTGCCAGCAGCTCGTCCCGGGACAGACAAGGGGCCAACGTCCTGACTTTC. Translation gives CASSSSRDRQGANVLTF.

Concerning this clonotype: Its ends do not fully match the called genes, so a read error is possible. The chain uses TRBV10-3 and TRBJ2-5; D may be TRBD1 or TRBD2 (6 bases each). Germline V gene lookup returns CDR1 ENHRY and CDR2 SYGVKD. The CDR3 is made up of 16 amino acids. This chain's CDR3 is CAVSESGGGSQETQYF. CDR3 nucleotides: TGTGCCGTCAGTGAGTCAGGAGGGGGATCTCAAGAGACCCAGTACTTC.

The chain employs TRBV7-2 and TRBJ1-4; D ambiguous. Deletions cut 5 bases from V and 7 bases from J, with 17 bases between. This CDR3 comprises 15 residues. Germline values: CDR1 SGHTA, CDR2 FQGNSA. The CDR3 DNA follows: TGTGCCAGCAGCGAACGGGCAGGATTGGGTGAAAAACTGTTTTTT. This sequence encodes CASSERAGLGEKLFF.

Of note for this clonotype: An end of the junction does not agree with germline; a read error may underlie this. CDR3 nucleotides: TGTGCCAGCAGCCCCTCCCTTCAGGGTAAGGATGGCTACACCTTC. Its translation: CASSPSLQGKDGYTF. This chain links TRBV10-2 with TRBJ1-2; perhaps TRBD1 as D (5 bases). The germline CDR1 and CDR2 sequences are WSHSY and SAAADI. CDR3 size: 15 residues.

This clonotype was counted only a few times. The rearrangement links TRBV29-1 to TRBJ2-7, with TRBD1 matching 9 bases. The CDR3 totals 15 residues. CDR1 SQVTM and CDR2 ANQGSEA come from the germline V gene. J gave up 3 bases and V 6 bases, and 12 bases lay outside the gene matches. The CDR3 sequence is CSVVGYGQGIYEQYF. The CDR3, as DNA: TGCAGCGTCGTAGGCTATGGACAGGGGATCTACGAGCAGTACTTC.